Below are 30 T cell receptor beta chains sequenced from a single sample in a study of cytomegalovirus exposure and HLA in healthy donors. The data were produced by immunoSEQ multiplex PCR, yet TCRdb's version contains in-frame clones alone and is incomplete. The sample lists roughly 250,000 clones; approximately 83% were seen once. Sequencing used PBMCs. The receptor set was obtained from a woman younger than 45 in good health and CMV-seropositive.

This chain connects TRBV19 to TRBJ2-2; 9 bases are a match to TRBD1. The germline CDR1 and CDR2 sequences are LNHDA and SQIVND (reference sequence). With V trimmed by 6 bases and J by 1 base, 6 bases remained unmatched. The CDR3 has 16 residues. Written as DNA, the CDR3 is TGTGCCAGTAGGCCCACAGGGGGCCTGAACACCGGGGAGCTGTTTTTT. Amino acids: CASRPTGGLNTGELFF.

The chain employs TRBV27 and TRBJ1-1, with D perhaps TRBD1 (6 bases). The CDR3 covers 15 residues. With 0 bases removed from V and 7 bases from J, the gap between germline ends came to 15 bases. Germline CDR1 and CDR2: MNHEY and SMNVEV (reference sequence). CDR3 protein: CASSLSSGAVSEAFF. In DNA, the CDR3 is TGTGCCAGCAGTTTATCGTCAGGGGCTGTTAGTGAAGCTTTCTTT.

This chain connects TRBV5-4 to TRBJ2-2, with a possible D match to TRBD1 (5 bases). This CDR3 has 18 amino acids. CDR1 SGHNT and CDR2 YYREEE come from the germline V gene (reference sequence). The germline V and J ends were trimmed by 0 bases and 4 bases, with 19 bases remaining between them. The DNA for the CDR3 is TGTGCCAGCAGCTTGGGGTTATCAGGGCAAGGTGTCACCGGGGAGCTGTTTTTT. This codes for CASSLGLSGQGVTGELFF. The full variable domain, rest sourced from reference TRBV5-4 and TRBJ2-2, is ETGVTQSPTHLIKTRGQQVTLRCSSQSGHNTVSWYQQALGQGPQFIFQYYREEENGRGNFPPRFSGLQFPNYSSELNVNALELDDSALYLCASSLGLSGQGVTGELFFGEGSRLTVL.

The chain uses TRBV6-5 and TRBJ2-7; the match to TRBD2 covers 8 bases. The germline gives CDR1 MNHEY, CDR2 SVGAGI. The CDR3 loop spans 16 amino acids. The junction had 9 bases not matched to a gene; V was cut back by 0 bases and J by 5 bases. Written as DNA, the CDR3 is TGTGCCAGCAGTTACTCGAAAACGGGAGGGGCCGACGAGCAGTACTTC. Translated, it gives CASSYSKTGGADEQYF.

This sequence joins TRBV7-2 and TRBJ1-5, with D tentatively TRBD1 (5 bases). This CDR3 has 15 residues. V was cut by 2 bases and J by 7 bases, with 15 bases left in between. Germline V gives CDR1 SGHTA, CDR2 FQGNSA. CDR3 in amino acids: CASSLSYGAGQPQHF. CDR3 nucleotide sequence: TGTGCCAGCAGCTTAAGTTATGGGGCCGGACAGCCCCAGCATTTT.

This chain links TRBV5-4 with TRBJ2-3; 8 nucleotides match TRBD1. Germline trimming cut 1 base from V and 4 bases from J; bases unmatched to any gene: 8. Germline CDR1 and CDR2: SGHNT and YYREEE (reference sequence). There are 16 residues in the CDR3. The CDR3 region has the DNA TGTGCCAGCAGCTTGTTTGCAGGGGGCGCGCCAGATACGCAGTATTTT. Translating gives CASSLFAGGAPDTQYF.

J is TRBJ2-7 and V is TRBV5-4; D is possibly TRBD1 (5 bases). The CDR3 has 12 amino acids. The V end lost 3 bases, the J end lost 9 bases, and 13 bases lay between the germline ends. CDR1 is SGHNT and CDR2 is YYREEE in the germline V gene (reference sequence). CDR3 residues: CASSSRESVQYF. In DNA form, the CDR3 reads TGTGCCAGCAGCTCCAGGGAATCGGTGCAGTACTTC.

The chain joins TRBV27 to TRBJ1-4; 7 nucleotides align to TRBD1. J was trimmed by 4 bases and V by 5 bases; bases with no gene match: 7. Germline values: CDR1 MNHEY, CDR2 SMNVEV (reference sequence). CDR3 length equals 15 residues. The CDR3 loop is CASSVFQGDNEKLFF. The CDR3 DNA reads as TGTGCCAGCAGTGTATTTCAGGGGGATAATGAAAAACTGTTTTTT.

The chain joins TRBV2 to TRBJ2-5, with TRBD1 identical over 7 bases. Germline trimming cut 7 bases from V and 5 bases from J; bases unmatched to any gene: 10. This CDR3 contains 14 residues. Looked up from germline, CDR1 is SNHLY and CDR2 is FYNNEI. The CDR3 sequence is CASTEERGLETQYF. CDR3 nucleotide sequence: TGTGCCAGCACCGAGGAGAGGGGGCTCGAGACCCAGTACTTC.

This sequence joins TRBV9 and TRBJ1-2; D is ambiguous. The length of the CDR3 is 12 residues. Germline V gives CDR1 SGDLS, CDR2 YYNGEE. V was shortened by 0 bases and J by 5 bases, with 5 bases between the two germline ends. As DNA, the CDR3 is TGTGCCAGCAGCGTAGATAGTTATGGCTACACCTTC. Protein: CASSVDSYGYTF.

This rearrangement joins TRBV5-1 to TRBJ2-5; 10 nucleotides agree with TRBD2. V lost 5 bases, J lost 3 bases, and 7 bases stayed unmatched. This CDR3 region has 15 residues. Germline lookup yields CDR1 SGHRS and CDR2 YFSETQ. CDR3 bases: TGCGCCAGCAGATATTCAGGACTAGCGGAAGAGACCCAGTACTTC. Protein: CASRYSGLAEETQYF.

The genes are TRBV11-2 and TRBJ2-3, with TRBD1 matching over 7 bases. CDR1 SGHAT and CDR2 FQNNGV come from the germline V gene. There are 15 residues in the CDR3. V lost 4 bases and J lost 4; bases outside the gene matches: 8. CDR3 region: CASSSQGFMADTQYF. In nucleotides, the CDR3 is TGTGCCAGCAGCTCACAGGGGTTTATGGCAGATACGCAGTATTTT. Complete variable domain (other parts from reference TRBV11-2 and TRBJ2-3): EAGVAQSPRYKIIEKRQSVAFWCNPISGHATLYWYQQILGQGPKLLIQFQNNGVVDDSQLPKDRFSAERLKGVDSTLKIQPAKLEDSAVYLCASSSQGFMADTQYFGPGTRLTVL.

This sequence joins TRBV6-6 and TRBJ2-7; D perhaps matches TRBD1 (5 bases). Trimming pared 8 bases from V and 2 bases from J, leaving 7 bases between. The germline gives CDR1 MNHNY, CDR2 SVGAGI (reference sequence). The CDR3 covers 11 residues. As DNA, the CDR3 is TGTGCCAGCCAGGGTGCCTACGAGCAGTACTTC. Translating gives CASQGAYEQYF.

This clone was recorded once. This chain joins TRBV9 and TRBJ2-1; 8 bases agree with TRBD2. This CDR3 is built from 14 residues. Trimming at V came to 2 bases and at J to 7 bases, leaving 5 bases not matched to a gene. Germline lookup yields CDR1 SGDLS and CDR2 YYNGEE. CDR3 protein: CASSVVPGGNEQFF. The CDR3 coding sequence is TGTGCCAGCAGCGTGGTCCCGGGAGGGAATGAGCAGTTCTTC.

This chain joins TRBV7-9 and TRBJ1-5; 8 bases are shared with TRBD1. V was clipped by 8 bases and J by 5 bases; unmatched bases: 5. Germline V gene sequence: CDR1 SEHNR, CDR2 FQNEAQ (reference sequence). The CDR3 spans 13 residues. Written as DNA, the CDR3 is TGTGCCAGCTCCAGGGGGCGATATCAGCCCCAGCATTTT. This encodes CASSRGRYQPQHF.

Regarding this clone: Other DNA sequences in this sample translate to the same CDR3. V gene TRBV28 combines with J gene TRBJ2-7; 7 nucleotides match TRBD1. The CDR3 extends over 13 amino acids. Trimming cost V 3 bases and J 2 bases; bases outside gene matches: 1. Looked up from germline, CDR1 is MDHEN and CDR2 is SYDVKM. The CDR3 region is CASSFQGAYEQYF. The CDR3 nucleotides read TGTGCCAGCAGTTTCCAGGGGGCCTACGAGCAGTACTTC.

The rearrangement uses TRBV7-9 and TRBJ2-1; D remains unclear. With 5 bases removed from V and 2 bases from J, the gap between germline ends came to 13 bases. Germline CDR1 reads SEHNR; CDR2 reads FQNEAQ (reference sequence). The length of the CDR3 is 15 residues. The CDR3 loop is CASSRALVAYNEQFF. For the CDR3, the DNA is TGTGCCAGCAGCCGTGCGCTAGTAGCCTACAATGAGCAGTTCTTC.

About this clone itself: The sample holds other DNA sequences that translate to the same CDR3. The chain employs TRBV27 and TRBJ2-1, with 8 positions matching TRBD2. The V gene's germline CDR1 is MNHEY and CDR2 SMNVEV (reference sequence). This CDR3 has 14 amino acids. The V and J ends lost 6 bases and 4 bases, in that order; junction bases with no gene match: 5. CDR3 bases: TGTGCCAGCAGCCTAGCGGGTTCATACAATGAGCAGTTCTTC. Encoded protein: CASSLAGSYNEQFF.

The genes are TRBV27 and TRBJ1-2; 8 bases map to TRBD1. After removal of 10 bases from V and 8 bases from J, the junction contained 15 bases not matched to a gene. CDR1 and CDR2 (germline): MNHEY, SMNVEV (reference sequence). The CDR3 is made up of 14 amino acids. CDR3 DNA: TGTGCCACCTCCGGGACAGGAGCCCCCAGGGGCTACACCTTC. Residues: CATSGTGAPRGYTF.

The chain carries TRBV6-6 and TRBJ2-1; TRBD2 matches 8 bases. Unmatched junction bases numbered 8, after V lost 4 bases and J lost 9 bases. The CDR3 has 14 amino acids. The germline V gene encodes CDR1 MNHNY and CDR2 SVGAGI (reference sequence). CDR3 sequence: CASSSLAVRGEQFF. The CDR3 nucleotides are TGTGCCAGCAGTTCACTAGCGGTGCGGGGTGAGCAGTTCTTC.

The chain links TRBV2 to TRBJ2-5; D is undetermined. Looked up from germline, CDR1 is SNHLY and CDR2 is FYNNEI. V dropped 3 bases and J dropped 1 base, with 6 bases sitting between them. The CDR3 has 13 amino acids. The CDR3 region is CASSDDSQETQYF. In nucleotides, the CDR3 is TGTGCCAGCAGTGATGACTCCCAAGAGACCCAGTACTTC.

The chain joins TRBV5-6 to TRBJ1-5; 7 bases fit TRBD1. CDR1 is SGHDT, CDR2 YYEEEE, per germline. CDR3 size: 15 residues. V was clipped by 0 bases and J by 5 bases; unmatched bases: 5. The CDR3 spells CASSLGGDSYQPQHF. CDR3 sequence (DNA): TGTGCCAGCAGCTTGGGGGGGGACAGTTATCAGCCCCAGCATTTT.

This rearrangement joins TRBV7-3 to TRBJ2-3; 9 nucleotides align to TRBD2. The CDR3 sequence is 15 residues long. The germline V gene encodes CDR1 SGHTA and CDR2 FQGTGA. The V gene end was trimmed by 5 bases and the J gene end by 0 bases; junction bases not matched to a gene: 3. The chain's CDR3 is CASSLAGLSTDTQYF. Written as DNA, the CDR3 is TGTGCCAGCAGCCTAGCGGGACTAAGCACAGATACGCAGTATTTT. The full variable domain, rest sourced from reference TRBV7-3 and TRBJ2-3, is GAGVSQTPSNKVTEKGKYVELRCDPISGHTALYWYRQSLGQGPEFLIYFQGTGAADDSGLPNDRFFAVRPEGSVSTLKIQRTERGDSAVYLCASSLAGLSTDTQYFGPGTRLTVL.

The chain combines TRBV5-1 with TRBJ2-3, with D tentatively TRBD2 (6 bases). Germline V gene sequence: CDR1 SGHRS, CDR2 YFSETQ. CDR3 length: 15 residues. Trimming took 7 bases from V and 4 from J, leaving 19 bases between them. CDR3 sequence: CASRLDGGTSDTQYF. CDR3 in DNA: TGCGCCAGCCGTCTGGATGGAGGGACGTCAGATACGCAGTATTTT.

The chain uses TRBV7-2 and TRBJ1-3; 11 bases match TRBD1. CDR3 length: 17 residues. Trimming took 4 bases from V and 3 from J; bases not matched to a gene: 8. Per germline, CDR1 SGHTA and CDR2 FQGNSA. Written as DNA, the CDR3 is TGTGCCAGCAGCTCCGGACAGGGGGCGCAAAGTGGAAACACCATATATTTT. This sequence encodes CASSSGQGAQSGNTIYF. The full variable domain, rest sourced from reference TRBV7-2 and TRBJ1-3, is GAGVSQSPSNKVTEKGKDVELRCDPISGHTALYWYRQSLGQGLEFLIYFQGNSAPDKSGLPSDRFSAERTGGSVSTLTIQRTQQEDSAVYLCASSSGQGAQSGNTIYFGEGSWLTVV.

Here the CDR3 DNA reads TGTGCCTCCGGACTAGCCCCGAACACCGGGGAGCTGTTTTTT. As protein: CASGLAPNTGELFF. The rearrangement joins TRBV10-3 to TRBJ2-2, with 8 bases that match TRBD2. The germline V gene encodes CDR1 ENHRY and CDR2 SYGVKD. The CDR3 has 14 residues. After removal of 11 bases from V and 0 bases from J, the junction contained 5 bases not matched to a gene.

The chain employs TRBV1 and TRBJ2-1; the table assigns TRBD2, which was not confirmed against the DNA. TRBV1 is a pseudogene. CDR3 size: 16 residues. This CDR3 reads CTSSQDCGRACNEQFF. The CDR3 region has the DNA TGCACCAGCAGCCAAGATTGCGGGAGGGCCTGCAATGAGCAGTTCTTC.

V is TRBV7-2 and J is TRBJ2-3; 11 bases agree with TRBD2. Germline assignment: CDR1 SGHTA and CDR2 FQGNSA. The CDR3 covers 15 residues. V lost 4 bases to trimming and J lost 0 bases; unmatched junction nucleotides: 0. The CDR3 bases are TGTGCCAGCAGCTGGACTAGCGGGAGCACAGATACGCAGTATTTT. Protein product: CASSWTSGSTDTQYF.

This clone was recorded a few times. The chain combines TRBV6-4 with TRBJ2-2; the D gene is possibly TRBD2 (6 bases). Trimming cost V 3 bases and J 5 bases, with 13 bases left between them. Germline CDR1 reads MRHNA; CDR2 reads SNTAGT. The CDR3 runs to 15 residues. The CDR3 spells CASSEDGSGTGELFF. In DNA form, the CDR3 reads TGTGCCAGCAGTGAGGACGGGAGTGGTACCGGGGAGCTGTTTTTT.

This clone was observed a handful of times. CDR3 nucleotides: TGCGCCAGCAGCCAAGAGTGGGTACTCGACAACTCCTACGAGCAGTACTTC. Its translation: CASSQEWVLDNSYEQYF. The chain links TRBV4-1 to TRBJ2-7; D is ambiguous. In germline, CDR1 is MGHRA, CDR2 YSYEKL. CDR3 length: 17 amino acids. Deletions cut 0 bases from V and 0 bases from J, with 15 bases between.